The clone carrying this T cell receptor beta chain was seen a single time. The data originate from a study of blood T cell repertoires in COVID-19. V was cut by 0 bases and J by 6 bases, with 15 bases left in between. Germline V gene sequence: CDR1 LGHDT, CDR2 YNNKEL (reference sequence). This CDR3 is built from 15 residues. Original processing methods: Reference gene primer amplification gave nucleated cell count estimates. Here immunoSEQ multiplex PCR was the method, and the copy in TCRdb shows in-frame clones only, minus some. That table gives V, J and clone size, and the DNA gave D and trimming. This sample has some 450,000 clones; about 91% occur once, and the top ten carry over 9.5%.

Sequencing was done on a sample of peripheral blood. The chain has TRBV3-1 (or the pseudogene TRBV3-2) and TRBJ2-7, with D unresolved. The sequence was obtained from a woman between 50 and 59 years old with COVID-19, enrolled during active disease. As DNA, the CDR3 is TGTGCCAGCAGCCAAGATGCGTTAGCAGTAACCGAGCAGTACTTC. It is translated as CASSQDALAVTEQYF.